The 2 T cell receptor beta chains given below trace back to one sample, sequenced in a study of Ad26.COV2.S vaccination and SARS-CoV-2 variants. Treatment specified: around 19 received Ad26.COV2.S at low or high dose, single or two shots; roughly five received placebo; per-sample allocation not given. It was on day 63 after the first vaccine or placebo injection that samples were taken. Data came from immunoSEQ multiplex PCR; TCRdb stores just in-frame clones and leaves some out. The table records 350,000 to 400,000 clones, about nine tenths of them present only once. The sample consisted of peripheral blood, taken in a trial of Ad26.COV2.S vaccine versus placebo. All receptors derive from a person between 18 and 65 years old who received the Ad26.COV2.S COVID-19 vaccine or a placebo.

J is TRBJ2-2 and V is TRBV3-1 (or the pseudogene TRBV3-2); TRBD2 might be the D (5 bases). This CDR3 has 13 amino acids. Trimming stripped 0 bases from V and 7 bases from J, with 6 bases between. Germline CDR1 LGHDT, CDR2 YNNKEL (reference sequence). The CDR3 protein is CASSQDRGGELFF. The CDR3 bases are TGTGCCAGCAGCCAAGATCGGGGCGGGGAGCTGTTTTTT.

V usage is TRBV24-1 and J usage is TRBJ2-6, with D tentatively TRBD1 (5 bases). V lost 4 bases, J lost 2 bases, and 8 bases lay in between. Germline V gene lookup returns CDR1 KGHDR and CDR2 SFDVKD. The CDR3 has 15 residues. The CDR3 region has the DNA TGTGCCACCAGTGACAGGGTACCTGGGGCCAACGTCCTGACTTTC. Translating it yields CATSDRVPGANVLTF.